These 24 T cell receptor beta chains came from one sample sequenced in a study of T cells expressing NK-cell markers. TCRdb reprocessed the 5' RACE reads, keeping one entry per CDR3 protein, no DNA. The ten most abundant clones cover about 0.39% of a sample with about 260,000 distinct CDR3 sequences. The source material was blood T cells: a sorted CD56 or NKG2C T cell subset, CD4+ or CD8+ T cells, or bulk PBMC T cells (not recorded which). These receptors were obtained from a man aged 18 to 30 in good health.

The chain couples TRBV19 to TRBJ1-1; TCRdb's D call of TRBD1 is untestable without DNA. The CDR3 is made up of 13 amino acids. The germline V gene encodes CDR1 LNHDA and CDR2 SQIVND (reference sequence). CDR3 sequence reads: CASKDRGRAEAFF.

This CDR3 reads CASSLEVAGHYEQYF. The genes are TRBV7-2 and TRBJ2-7; the TCRdb D gene call, TRBD2, has no DNA to confirm it. Germline V gene data show CDR1 as SGHTA and CDR2 as FQGNSA. This CDR3 region has 15 residues. Full variable domain (rest looked up from reference TRBV7-2 and TRBJ2-7): GAGVSQSPSNKVTEKGKDVELRCDPISGHTALYWYRQSLGQGLEFLIYFQGNSAPDKSGLPSDRFSAERTGGSVSTLTIQRTQQEDSAVYLCASSLEVAGHYEQYFGPGTRLTVT.

V usage is TRBV7-6 and J usage is TRBJ2-5; TCRdb proposes TRBD2, but this gene call is untestable without DNA. The CDR3 contains 18 residues. CDR1 and CDR2 (germline): SGHVS, FNYEAQ. CDR3 region: CASSKDPPGIAVQETQYF.

The CDR3 is CAISPSGAETQYF. The genes are TRBV10-3 and TRBJ2-5; the D call from TCRdb, TRBD1, cannot be confirmed without DNA. Germline V lookup: CDR1 ENHRY, CDR2 SYGVKD. The CDR3 totals 13 residues.

V gene TRBV20-1 combines with J gene TRBJ2-3; with no DNA, the TCRdb D assignment of TRBD2 cannot be verified. Germline CDR1 and CDR2: DFQATT and SNEGSKA (reference sequence). This CDR3 comprises 15 residues. CDR3 sequence: CSARRGLEGTDTQYF.

The rearrangement joins TRBV12-3 or TRBV12-4 to TRBJ2-3; without DNA, the TCRdb call of TRBD2 cannot be checked. The CDR3 length is 16 residues. CDR3 sequence reads: CASSSGLAGKSDTQYF.

This sequence joins TRBV29-1 and TRBJ2-1. There are 16 residues in the CDR3. Germline V gene data show CDR1 as SQVTM and CDR2 as ANQGSEA. The CDR3 reads CSVEDFPRSSYNEQFF.

The CDR3 loop is CASSFGGRAYEQYF. This chain uses TRBV12-3 or TRBV12-4 with TRBJ2-7. This CDR3 is 14 amino acids long.

This chain links TRBV29-1 with TRBJ2-1; TCRdb calls TRBD2, which cannot be checked without DNA. The germline gives CDR1 SQVTM, CDR2 ANQGSEA. This CDR3 is 13 amino acids long. CDR3 sequence reads: CSVEDSRGFKQFF.

The V call is TRBV4-2, the J call TRBJ2-1; the D gene TCRdb calls, TRBD2, cannot be checked with no DNA. Per the germline V gene, CDR1 is LGHNA and CDR2 is YNFKEQ. The CDR3 extends over 14 amino acids. CDR3 in amino acids: CASSQRTKLDEQFF.

The CDR3 sequence is CSVSGPLATYNEQFF. This rearrangement joins TRBV29-1 to TRBJ2-1; TCRdb names TRBD2, which stays unverified in the absence of DNA. In germline, CDR1 is SQVTM, CDR2 ANQGSEA. The CDR3 is 15 amino acids.

The chain combines TRBV7-2 with TRBJ1-5; TCRdb names TRBD1, which stays unverified in the absence of DNA. Germline lookup yields CDR1 SGHTA and CDR2 FQGNSA. The length of the CDR3 is 16 residues. CDR3 sequence reads: CASSPARGAGNQPQHF.

The chain joins TRBV7-2 to TRBJ2-5. Germline-derived CDR1 and CDR2 are SGHTA and FQGNSA. The CDR3 runs to 15 residues. The CDR3 loop is CASSLVVLVQETQYF.

The J gene is TRBJ2-7, the V gene TRBV15; the TRBD2 assignment by TCRdb is unverifiable without DNA. Looked up from germline, CDR1 is LNHNV and CDR2 is YYDKDF (reference sequence). The CDR3 has 15 residues. The CDR3 loop reads CATSIRAGGYYEQYF. The complete variable domain, with remaining parts taken from reference TRBV15 and TRBJ2-7, reads DAMVIQNPRYQVTQFGKPVTLSCSQTLNHNVMYWYQQKSSQAPKLLFHYYDKDFNNEADTPDNFQSRRPNTSFCFLDIRSPGLGDTAMYLCATSIRAGGYYEQYFGPGTRLTVT.

The rearrangement uses TRBV24-1 and TRBJ2-3; TCRdb's assignment of TRBD1 cannot be checked, as there is no DNA. The CDR3 runs 20 residues. The V gene's germline CDR1 is KGHDR and CDR2 SFDVKD. CDR3 loop: CATSDPGAWSVGSSTDTQYF.

The J gene is TRBJ1-1, the V gene TRBV5-1. Germline assignment: CDR1 SGHRS and CDR2 YFSETQ. This CDR3 spans 13 amino acids. The CDR3 region is CASSSDRKREAFF.

This chain links TRBV20-1 with TRBJ2-1. CDR3 size: 15 residues. Germline lookup yields CDR1 DFQATT and CDR2 SNEGSKA (reference sequence). CDR3: CSARDRLAALDEQFF.

The chain has TRBV6-4 and TRBJ1-1. Germline lookup yields CDR1 MRHNA and CDR2 SNTAGT. This CDR3 contains 15 residues. The CDR3 is CASSETGASFTEAFF.

This chain connects TRBV20-1 to TRBJ2-5. The CDR3 loop spans 11 amino acids. The V gene's germline CDR1 is DFQATT and CDR2 SNEGSKA (reference sequence). This CDR3 is CSAPMGETQYF.

CDR3 sequence: CASSLEGLQAGAFF. The chain employs TRBV12-3 or TRBV12-4 and TRBJ1-1. CDR3 length: 14 residues.

The V and J genes are TRBV5-6 and TRBJ2-7; TCRdb outputs TRBD1, but without DNA this stays unchecked. In germline, CDR1 is SGHDT, CDR2 YYEEEE. This CDR3 is built from 14 residues. The CDR3 spells CASSLRYRGYEQYF.

The V gene is TRBV7-8, the J gene TRBJ2-5. The CDR3 extends over 12 amino acids. From germline, CDR1 is SGHVS and CDR2 FQNEAQ. The CDR3 here is CASSLPRETQYF.

The chain has TRBV5-4 and TRBJ2-2; TCRdb outputs TRBD1, but without DNA this stays unchecked. Germline V gene sequence: CDR1 SGHNT, CDR2 YYREEE (reference sequence). The CDR3 spans 15 residues. The CDR3 sequence: CASSLDTGGTGELFF.

V is TRBV3-1 and J is TRBJ2-5. The V gene's germline CDR1 is LGHDT and CDR2 YNNKEL (reference sequence). The CDR3 contains 15 residues. This CDR3 reads CASSQVLGSQETQYF.